This TCR beta chain was recorded in a study of blood T cell repertoires in COVID-19. Study-wide background: The United States, Italy and Spain provided the acute and convalescent COVID-19 samples. Nucleic acid was either cDNA or gDNA, and it came from T cells, B-cell-depleted T cells, or PBMCs.

Original processing notes: Amplification from reference gene primers served as the basis for estimated nucleated cell counts. This table comes from immunoSEQ multiplex PCR, and its TCRdb copy is limited to in-frame clones, with some not included. V, J and clone size reflect that table, while D and trimming were determined from the DNA. The sample consists of 200,000 to 250,000 clones, 90% of them appearing once. This clone was observed a single time. Participants' own reports of clinical history determined their cohort assignment. Trimming removed 1 base from V and 6 bases from J; junction bases left unmatched: 5. This CDR3 comprises 16 residues. The germline CDR1 and CDR2 sequences are LNHNV and YYDKDF (reference sequence).

The sequence was obtained from a man aged 50 to 59 who had been exposed to COVID-19. Input material: PBMCs or T cells enriched from blood (not recorded which). The chain joins TRBV15 to TRBJ2-1; the match to TRBD1 covers 11 bases. This CDR3 reads CATSRVGGTGGNEQFF. CDR3 in DNA: TGTGCCACCAGCAGAGTCGGGGGGACAGGGGGCAATGAGCAGTTCTTC.